These T cell receptor beta chains were read from a single sample in a study of early T cells in non-severe SARS-CoV-2 infection. TCRdb re-derived calls from the 5' RACE reads in MiXCR, one entry per CDR3 protein. The sample contains approximately 76,000 distinct CDR3 sequences, about 10% of which appear only once. Input material: whole blood. These TCRs come from an adult who was a healthcare worker with PCR-confirmed SARS-CoV-2 infection or an uninfected control (not recorded which). The CDR3 runs from the conserved cysteine through the conserved F or W. The order of the fields is J gene, V gene, D gene, clone size, CDR3 DNA, CDR3 protein. A D gene is named only where the DNA matches it firmly. Not all rows give a size; the values are once, few, many and, for expanded clones, a class.

j_gene: TRBJ2-2; v_gene: TRBV7-3; d_gene: NA; abundance: few; CDR3nt: TGTGCCAGCAGCTTAGACGGGCTCACCGGGGAGCTGTTTTTT; CDR3aa: CASSLDGLTGELFF
j_gene: TRBJ2-3; v_gene: TRBV11-2; d_gene: NA; abundance: NA; CDR3nt: TGTGCCAGCAGCTCTTCCCGGGGGTGGGATACGCAGTATTTT; CDR3aa: CASSSSRGWDTQYF
j_gene: TRBJ2-3; v_gene: TRBV3-1; d_gene: NA; abundance: NA; CDR3nt: TGTGCCAGCAGCCAAGGGGATAGTACGGATACGCAGTATTTT; CDR3aa: CASSQGDSTDTQYF
j_gene: TRBJ2-3; v_gene: TRBV7-8; d_gene: NA; abundance: many; CDR3nt: TGTGCCAGCAGCTTAACCCACGGAGATACGCAGTATTTT; CDR3aa: CASSLTHGDTQYF
j_gene: TRBJ1-1; v_gene: TRBV7-9; d_gene: NA; abundance: few; CDR3nt: TGTGCCAGCAGCTTAGGGGGGCTGGTGAACACTGAAGCTTTCTTT; CDR3aa: CASSLGGLVNTEAFF
j_gene: TRBJ1-1; v_gene: TRBV25-1; d_gene: NA; abundance: few; CDR3nt: TGTGCCAGCAATTTAGGCCCCCCGAACACTGAAGCTTTCTTT; CDR3aa: CASNLGPPNTEAFF
j_gene: TRBJ2-7; v_gene: TRBV5-5; d_gene: NA; abundance: NA; CDR3nt: TGTGCCAGCAGCTTGTGGTCGGGATCCTACGAGCAGTACTTC; CDR3aa: CASSLWSGSYEQYF
j_gene: TRBJ2-1; v_gene: TRBV3-1; d_gene: TRBD2; abundance: medium-sized; CDR3nt: TGTGCCAGCAGCCCTGGTTTCGGGAGGAATGAGCAGTTCTTC; CDR3aa: CASSPGFGRNEQFF
j_gene: TRBJ1-4; v_gene: TRBV29-1; d_gene: NA; abundance: few; CDR3nt: TGCAGCGTTGCCCCAACTAATGAAAAACTGTTTTTT; CDR3aa: CSVAPTNEKLFF
j_gene: TRBJ2-7; v_gene: TRBV4-1; d_gene: TRBD1; abundance: NA; CDR3nt: TGCGCCAGCAGCCGGACACAGACAGGGGATCTAAGCGAGCAGTACTTC; CDR3aa: CASSRTQTGDLSEQYF
j_gene: TRBJ2-1; v_gene: TRBV3-1; d_gene: TRBD2; abundance: NA; CDR3nt: TGTGCCAGCAGCCAAGGGCCTGAGAGCGGGGGTCCCAGCTCCTACAATGACCAGTTCTTC; CDR3aa: CASSQGPESGGPSSYNDQFF
j_gene: TRBJ2-3; v_gene: TRBV20-1; d_gene: TRBD2; abundance: few; CDR3nt: TGCAGTGCTAGTCCTTTTGGGACTAGCGGAAGCACAGATACGCAGTATTTT; CDR3aa: CSASPFGTSGSTDTQYF
j_gene: TRBJ2-5; v_gene: TRBV29-1; d_gene: NA; abundance: many; CDR3nt: TGCAGCGTTGAAGGGCAAGAGACCCAGTACTTC; CDR3aa: CSVEGQETQYF